This T cell receptor (beta chain) was recovered during a study of blood T cell repertoires in COVID-19. Study overall: Spain, Italy and the United States supplied samples that represented acute and convalescent COVID-19. In each case, the material was cDNA or gDNA derived from T cells, B-cell-depleted T cells, or PBMCs.

Original handling: For nucleated cells, counts were estimated from reference gene primer amplification. Clones were read by immunoSEQ multiplex PCR, and TCRdb kept only the in-frame ones, dropping some. For V, J and clone size, that table is used; D and trimming come from the DNA. The sample includes 250,000 or so clones, roughly nine tenths of them seen just once. Deletions cut 2 bases from V and 0 bases from J, with 5 bases between. This CDR3 contains 15 residues. Looked up from germline, CDR1 is LGHDT and CDR2 is YNNKEL (reference sequence). This clone was picked up one time. The TCR originated in a man aged 35 to 55 with active or convalescent COVID-19. The chain is built from TRBV3-1 (or the pseudogene TRBV3-2) and TRBJ1-6; D unresolved. Sequences were obtained from peripheral blood. CDR3 in DNA: TGTGCCAGCAGCCAATTGAGCTCCTATAATTCACCCCTCCACTTT. Translated: CASSQLSSYNSPLHF.